Following are 23 T cell receptor beta chains from one sample sequenced in a study of Graves' ophthalmopathy and Graves' hyperthyroidism. The study amplified TCR beta CDR3 regions using RNA transcripts. HTBI primers served in a first-round RT-PCR, which a second-round multiplex PCR followed. TCRdb called the multiplex PCR reads again in MiXCR, with one record for every CDR3 protein. In the table there are around 1.1 million distinct CDR3 sequences, roughly 35% of which are singletons. The sample was peripheral blood or thyroid tissue (not recorded which). The receptors originated from an adult man with Graves' hyperthyroidism.

The table lists this clonotype with many counts. This chain uses TRBV7-8 with TRBJ1-2; 7 bases agree with TRBD1. Germline assignment: CDR1 SGHVS and CDR2 FQNEAQ. The CDR3 is 15 amino acids. After removal of 4 bases from V and 3 bases from J, the junction contained 8 bases not matched to a gene. CDR3 DNA: TGTGCCAGCAGCTCCGGGACAGAGAGCTACTATGGCTACACCTTC. Translation: CASSSGTESYYGYTF.

The genes are TRBV19 and TRBJ1-1, with TRBD1 identical over 8 bases. This CDR3 is 15 amino acids long. J lost 0 bases, V lost 5 bases, and 5 bases had no gene match. CDR1 is LNHDA and CDR2 is SQIVND in the germline V gene (reference sequence). The CDR3 nucleotides are TGTGCCAGTAGTCGGCAGGGGGCATTGAACACTGAAGCTTTCTTT. It yields the protein CASSRQGALNTEAFF.

In this sample, this clonotype turned up many times. This sequence joins TRBV10-3 and TRBJ2-7; D might be TRBD1 (6 bases). The CDR3 consists of 14 residues. V dropped 10 bases and J dropped 5 bases, with 21 bases sitting between them. Germline V gene lookup returns CDR1 ENHRY and CDR2 SYGVKD. The CDR3 bases are TGTGCCAGTTCCCCCGGGACAATCCAGAACGAGCAGTACTTC. Amino acids: CASSPGTIQNEQYF.

The chain carries TRBV7-8 and TRBJ1-2, with 7 positions matching TRBD1. Per germline, CDR1 SGHVS and CDR2 FQNEAQ. The CDR3 sequence is 20 residues long. Losses at the gene ends were 1 base for V and 3 bases for J; bases not matched to a gene: 20. The DNA for the CDR3 is TGTGCCAGCAGCTTAGTGGGTTTTGGGACAGAAAGAATGGGGGACTATGGCTACACCTTC. This translates into CASSLVGFGTERMGDYGYTF.

The CDR3 sequence is CASSLWDRGLPYTF. The CDR3 nucleotides are TGTGCCAGCAGCCTGTGGGACAGGGGACTTCCCTACACCTTC. This sequence joins TRBV7-9 and TRBJ1-2, with 10 bases lining up with TRBD1. Germline lookup yields CDR1 SEHNR and CDR2 FQNEAQ (reference sequence). The CDR3 has 14 amino acids. Trimming took 5 bases from V and 10 from J; bases not matched to a gene: 10.

This clonotype was seen ten or more times. The chain combines TRBV2 with TRBJ1-1; D is perhaps TRBD1 (6 bases). Germline CDR1 and CDR2: SNHLY and FYNNEI. The CDR3 totals 14 residues. V was shortened by 4 bases and J by 4 bases, with 13 bases between the two germline ends. The CDR3 sequence: CASSVGGAPTEAFF. Here the CDR3 DNA reads TGTGCCAGCAGTGTTGGGGGGGCGCCCACTGAAGCTTTCTTT.

Many counts were recorded for this clonotype. The chain uses TRBV7-9 and TRBJ1-2; 7 positions match TRBD1. Germline V gives CDR1 SEHNR, CDR2 FQNEAQ (reference sequence). The CDR3 runs to 15 residues. Germline trimming cut 5 bases from V and 2 bases from J; bases unmatched to any gene: 8. The CDR3 bases are TGTGCCAGCAGCACACCTGAGACAGGGAACTATGGCTACACCTTC. This encodes CASSTPETGNYGYTF.

The gene calls are TRBV19 and TRBJ2-7, with 7 bases lining up with TRBD2. With V trimmed by 5 bases and J by 3 bases, 1 base remained unmatched. In germline, CDR1 is LNHDA, CDR2 SQIVND (reference sequence). This CDR3 has 12 residues. The CDR3 region is CASSAGDYEQYF. CDR3 bases: TGTGCCAGTAGTGCGGGGGACTACGAGCAGTACTTC.

This clonotype was seen a handful of times. The V gene is TRBV2, the J gene TRBJ1-1, with a possible D match to TRBD1 (5 bases). With 6 bases removed from V and 5 bases from J, the gap between germline ends came to 16 bases. Looked up from germline, CDR1 is SNHLY and CDR2 is FYNNEI. This CDR3 spans 14 amino acids. Here the CDR3 reads CASRGGGVRTEAFF. The CDR3 nucleotides are TGTGCCAGCAGGGGGGGGGGGGTGCGGACTGAAGCTTTCTTT.

On this clonotype: This may be a read error, as it is one base from a much larger clone. This sequence joins TRBV6-5 and TRBJ2-5; D is perhaps TRBD2 (6 bases). V was trimmed by 8 bases and J by 7 bases, leaving 23 bases between them. Germline loops: CDR1 MNHEY, CDR2 SVGAGI. The CDR3 spans 15 residues. In nucleotides, the CDR3 is TGTGCCAGCTCCCGGGAGCCTTTGGCGGGCGGGACCCAGTACTTC. It specifies CASSREPLAGGTQYF.

This clonotype has just a few counts. A much larger clone differs by one base, so this may be a read error. This chain uses TRBV29-1 with TRBJ1-2; the D is unclear. Trimming pared 2 bases from V and 0 bases from J, leaving 1 base between. The CDR3 runs to 11 residues. Germline V gives CDR1 SQVTM, CDR2 ANQGSEA. The chain's CDR3 is CSVETNYGYTF. The CDR3 DNA reads TGCAGCGTTGAAACTAACTATGGCTACACCTTC.

This clonotype has more than one count but fewer than ten. Here the CDR3 reads CSAGDYISYEQYF. The CDR3 region has the DNA TGCAGCGCCGGGGACTACATCTCCTACGAGCAGTACTTC. The chain couples TRBV20-1 to TRBJ2-7; 7 bases are a match to TRBD2. The germline CDR1 and CDR2 sequences are DFQATT and SNEGSKA (reference sequence). The length of the CDR3 is 13 residues.

This clonotype was seen many times. The chain recombines TRBV14 with TRBJ1-2, with TRBD1 matching over 9 bases. The CDR3 sequence is 18 residues long. From germline, CDR1 is SGHDN and CDR2 FVKESK. Trimming cost V 2 bases and J 3 bases; bases outside gene matches: 13. The CDR3 DNA reads TGTGCCAGCAGCCAATCCGGGACAGGGTCCCTCCTGCACTATGGCTACACCTTC. This translates into CASSQSGTGSLLHYGYTF.

V gene TRBV27 combines with J gene TRBJ1-1; 9 nucleotides match TRBD1. V shed 6 bases, J shed 7 bases, and the junction held 6 bases outside the gene matches. CDR1 MNHEY and CDR2 SMNVEV come from the germline V gene (reference sequence). The CDR3 consists of 13 residues. The CDR3 DNA sequence: TGTGCCAGCAGACGACAGGGGGTCGGTGAAGCTTTCTTT. The encoded protein is CASRRQGVGEAFF.

This clonotype has more than one count but fewer than ten. The V and J genes are TRBV10-3 and TRBJ2-7; D is tentatively TRBD1 or TRBD2 (8 bases each). CDR1 and CDR2 (germline): ENHRY, SYGVKD. Trimming stripped 6 bases from V and 0 bases from J, with 24 bases between. This CDR3 is built from 18 residues. The CDR3: CAISGRVQGGPSSYEQYF. CDR3 sequence (DNA): TGTGCCATCAGCGGGAGGGTACAGGGGGGACCTAGCTCCTACGAGCAGTACTTC.

This clonotype has ten or more counts. This chain joins TRBV20-1 and TRBJ2-7; D possibly corresponds to TRBD1 (5 bases). V shed 4 bases and J shed 1 base, with 14 bases lying between them. The CDR3 totals 14 residues. Germline values: CDR1 DFQATT, CDR2 SNEGSKA (reference sequence). CDR3 sequence reads: CSANGADRSYEQYF. The CDR3 nucleotides are TGCAGTGCTAATGGGGCCGACCGTTCCTACGAGCAGTACTTC.

The chain combines TRBV2 with TRBJ1-2; D is unresolved. Germline V lookup: CDR1 SNHLY, CDR2 FYNNEI. V lost 6 bases, J lost 7 bases, and 15 bases lay in between. This CDR3 is built from 13 residues. The CDR3 region is CASSRDSGFGYTF. The CDR3 DNA reads TGTGCCAGCAGCAGAGATTCAGGATTTGGCTACACCTTC.

The chain is built from TRBV29-1 and TRBJ2-2; D gene uncertain. The CDR3 spans 9 residues. V shed 6 bases and J shed 7 bases, with 3 bases lying between them. Germline-derived CDR1 and CDR2 are SQVTM and ANQGSEA. This CDR3 reads CSVLGELFF. In DNA, the CDR3 is TGCAGCGTCCTCGGGGAGCTGTTTTTT.

Ten or more counts support this clonotype. This sequence joins TRBV19 and TRBJ1-3; D is possibly TRBD1 (6 bases). This CDR3 has 15 residues. The V end lost 3 bases, the J end lost 2 bases, and 11 bases lay between the germline ends. Germline V CDR1 and CDR2: LNHDA, SQIVND (reference sequence). The chain's CDR3 is CASSIGRGPGNTIYF. DNA for the CDR3: TGTGCCAGTAGTATTGGGCGGGGGCCTGGAAACACCATATATTTT.

This clonotype was picked up many times. This sequence joins TRBV10-3 and TRBJ1-2; D is undetermined. V gave up 0 bases and J gave up 3 bases, with 17 bases separating them. Germline CDR1 is ENHRY and CDR2 is SYGVKD. This CDR3 region has 17 residues. The CDR3 is CAISESNSRASHYGYTF. In DNA form, the CDR3 reads TGTGCCATCAGTGAGTCGAATTCAAGGGCCTCTCACTATGGCTACACCTTC.

The rearrangement uses TRBV5-1 and TRBJ1-5; TRBD1 agrees at 7 bases. The CDR3 extends over 14 amino acids. V shed 4 bases and J 7 bases; nucleotides not matched to a gene: 8. The germline V gene encodes CDR1 SGHRS and CDR2 YFSETQ. The CDR3 coding sequence is TGCGCCAGCAGCGAACAGGGGATGGGGCAGCCCCAGCATTTT. Protein: CASSEQGMGQPQHF.

This clonotype was seen ten or more times. The chain uses TRBV20-1 and TRBJ1-5; no clear D. Germline V gene data show CDR1 as DFQATT and CDR2 as SNEGSKA (reference sequence). The CDR3 extends over 15 amino acids. V shed 3 bases and J shed 0 bases, with 12 bases lying between them. CDR3 protein: CSASCGLDSNQPQHF. The CDR3 DNA reads TGCAGTGCTAGCTGTGGACTCGATAGCAATCAGCCCCAGCATTTT.

This clonotype has at least ten counts. The chain recombines TRBV25-1 with TRBJ2-7; 12 bases are a match to TRBD2. Germline assignment: CDR1 MGHDK and CDR2 SYGVNS. Losses at the gene ends were 0 bases for V and 0 bases for J; bases not matched to a gene: 3. This CDR3 contains 17 residues. CDR3 region: CASSEYRLAGASYEQYF. CDR3 bases: TGTGCCAGCAGTGAATATAGACTAGCGGGAGCCTCCTACGAGCAGTACTTC.